This T cell receptor (beta chain) was identified in a study of T cells in Graves' hyperthyroidism and ophthalmopathy. Study-wide results and limits: Ophthalmopathy could be told apart from stable hyperthyroidism with a 13 V-J model.

With respect to this clonotype: The antigen is undetermined.

This CDR3 is built from 15 residues. V was clipped by 1 base and J by 4 bases, with 13 bases between them. The germline V gene encodes CDR1 SEHNR and CDR2 FQNEAQ (reference sequence). What was amplified from RNA transcripts were TCR beta CDR3 regions. First-round RT-PCR of the TCR CDR3 relied on the HTBI primer set. TCRdb re-derived calls from the multiplex PCR reads in MiXCR, one entry per CDR3 protein. The sample lists about 580,000 distinct CDR3 sequences; under 60% were seen once. The TCR sequence derives from a woman between 18 and 30 years old with Graves' hyperthyroidism. Sequencing was done on a sample of peripheral blood or thyroid tissue (not recorded which). The genes are TRBV7-9 and TRBJ1-2; D gene ambiguous. In nucleotides, the CDR3 is TGTGCCAGCAGCTTAGGGCAGACCATTACCTATGGCTACACCTTC. Translated, it gives CASSLGQTITYGYTF.